The clone carrying this T cell receptor beta chain came up a few times. Its matching antigen is unknown. From germline, CDR1 is MNHNS and CDR2 SASEGT. The ends were cut back, 3 bases at V and 6 bases at J, with 17 bases in the middle. The CDR3 is made up of 15 amino acids. TCRdb re-processed the PCR reads through MiXCR. This sample has about 24,000 clones, with under 25% found just once. These data are taken from a study of metastatic and nonmetastatic thyroid tumors. The overall study: Across blood and tumor or nodule tissue, repertoires from malignant and benign thyroid patients were compared with one another.

Thyroid surgery was preceded by no treatment in any patient. Study outcomes and limitations: According to reports, the diversity of TCR beta was significantly higher in malignant thyroid tumors than in benign nodules, and this held in both blood and tumor samples.

Material: blood. This chain links TRBV6-1 with TRBJ1-1; no firm D call. The receptor was isolated from a male donor with papillary thyroid cancer or a benign thyroid nodule (not recorded which). Some clones in this sample may be carry-over from other donors' samples. CDR3 DNA: TGTGCCAGCAGTGATGGGTCGACGGGAGGCTCTGAAGCTTTCTTT. This gives the protein CASSDGSTGGSEAFF.